This TCR beta chain was obtained from a study of response to subunit inactivated influenza vaccine. Points from the study as a whole: Each seasonal flu vaccination may recruit only limited new T cells, authors suggested.

This clonotype appeared a few times. Its antigen is not known. TCRdb used MiXCR to reprocess the RT-PCR reads, holding one entry per CDR3 protein. The table has about 650,000 distinct CDR3 sequences, around 14% seen once. CDR3 length: 15 residues. J was trimmed by 2 bases and V by 1 base; bases with no gene match: 6. Germline loops: CDR1 SGDLS, CDR2 YYNGEE. This chain joins TRBV9 and TRBJ2-7, with 7 bases matching TRBD2. The clonotype was recovered from a man aged 45-60 years who received an inactivated influenza vaccine. Sequenced material: PBMCs from blood, taken 11 to 12 days after vaccination. CDR3: CASSVTSGVTYEQYF. In nucleotides, the CDR3 is TGTGCCAGCAGCGTAACAAGCGGGGTTACCTACGAGCAGTACTTC.